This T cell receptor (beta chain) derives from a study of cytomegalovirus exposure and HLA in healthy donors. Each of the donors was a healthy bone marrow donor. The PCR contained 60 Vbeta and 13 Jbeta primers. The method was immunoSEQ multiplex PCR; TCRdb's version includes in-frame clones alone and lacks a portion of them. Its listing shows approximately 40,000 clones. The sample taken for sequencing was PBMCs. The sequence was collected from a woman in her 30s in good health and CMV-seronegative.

CDR3 loop: CASSHDRAAGTEAFF. DNA of the CDR3: TGCGCCAGCAGCCACGACAGGGCCGCCGGCACTGAAGCTTTCTTT. This chain joins TRBV4-1 and TRBJ1-1; 7 nucleotides align to TRBD1. Germline CDR1 MGHRA, CDR2 YSYEKL. Unmatched junction bases numbered 8, after V lost 3 bases and J lost 4 bases. The CDR3 is made up of 15 amino acids.